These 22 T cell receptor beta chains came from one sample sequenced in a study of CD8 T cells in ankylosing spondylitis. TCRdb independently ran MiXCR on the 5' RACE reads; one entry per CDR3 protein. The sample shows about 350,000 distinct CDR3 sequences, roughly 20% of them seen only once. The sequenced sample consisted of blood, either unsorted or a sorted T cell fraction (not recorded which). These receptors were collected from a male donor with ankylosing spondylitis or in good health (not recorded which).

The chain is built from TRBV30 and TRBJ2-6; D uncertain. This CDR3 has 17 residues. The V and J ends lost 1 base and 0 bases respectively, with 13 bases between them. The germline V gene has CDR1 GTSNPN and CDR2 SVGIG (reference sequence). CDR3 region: CAWSGLDGPSGANVLTF. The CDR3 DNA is TGTGCCTGGAGTGGTCTTGACGGACCCTCTGGGGCCAACGTCCTGACTTTC.

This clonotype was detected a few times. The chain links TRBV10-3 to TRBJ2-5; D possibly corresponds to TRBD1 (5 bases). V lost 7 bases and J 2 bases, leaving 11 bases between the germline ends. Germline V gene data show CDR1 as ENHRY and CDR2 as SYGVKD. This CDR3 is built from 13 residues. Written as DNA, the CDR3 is TGTGCCATCACTGACAGTGTACAAGAGACCCAGTACTTC. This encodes CAITDSVQETQYF.

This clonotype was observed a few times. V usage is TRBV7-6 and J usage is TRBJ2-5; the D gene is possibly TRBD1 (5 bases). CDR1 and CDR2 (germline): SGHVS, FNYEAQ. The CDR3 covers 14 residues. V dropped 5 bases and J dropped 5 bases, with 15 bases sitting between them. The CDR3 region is CASSRFGAKETQYF. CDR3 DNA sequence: TGTGCCAGCAGCCGCTTTGGGGCGAAGGAGACCCAGTACTTC.

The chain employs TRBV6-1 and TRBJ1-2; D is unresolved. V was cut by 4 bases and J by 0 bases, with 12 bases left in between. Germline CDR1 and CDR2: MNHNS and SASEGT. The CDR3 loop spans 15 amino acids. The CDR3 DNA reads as TGTGCCAGCAGTGTTGATGTGGGGACTAACTATGGCTACACCTTC. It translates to CASSVDVGTNYGYTF.

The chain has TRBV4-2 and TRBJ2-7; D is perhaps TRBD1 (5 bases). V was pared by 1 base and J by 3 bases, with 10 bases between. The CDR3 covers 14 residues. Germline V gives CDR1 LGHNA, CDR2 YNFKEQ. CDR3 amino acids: CASSQGQGIYEQYF. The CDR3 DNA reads TGTGCCAGCAGCCAAGGGCAGGGCATCTACGAGCAGTACTTC.

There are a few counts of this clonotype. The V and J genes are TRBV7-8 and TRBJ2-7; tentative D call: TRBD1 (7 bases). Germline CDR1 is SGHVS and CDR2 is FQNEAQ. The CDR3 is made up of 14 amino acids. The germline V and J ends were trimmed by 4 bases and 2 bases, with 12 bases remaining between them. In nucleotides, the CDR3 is TGTGCCAGCAGCTCCAGGGGGGAAGCCTACGAGCAGTACTTC. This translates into CASSSRGEAYEQYF.

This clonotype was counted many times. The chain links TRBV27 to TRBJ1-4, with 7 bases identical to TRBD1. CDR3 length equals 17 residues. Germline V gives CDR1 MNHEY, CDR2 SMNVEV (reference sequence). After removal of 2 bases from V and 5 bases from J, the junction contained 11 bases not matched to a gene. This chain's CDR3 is CASSLRRYRGVNEKLFF. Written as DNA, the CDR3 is TGTGCCAGCAGTTTACGGAGATACAGGGGCGTGAATGAAAAACTGTTTTTT.

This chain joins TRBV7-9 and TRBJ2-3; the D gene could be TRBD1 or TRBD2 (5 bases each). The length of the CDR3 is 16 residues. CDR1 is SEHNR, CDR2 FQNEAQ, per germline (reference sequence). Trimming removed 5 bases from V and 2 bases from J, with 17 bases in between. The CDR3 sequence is CASSPLRDRITDTQYF. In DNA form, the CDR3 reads TGTGCCAGCAGCCCCCTCCGGGACCGCATCACAGATACGCAGTATTTT.

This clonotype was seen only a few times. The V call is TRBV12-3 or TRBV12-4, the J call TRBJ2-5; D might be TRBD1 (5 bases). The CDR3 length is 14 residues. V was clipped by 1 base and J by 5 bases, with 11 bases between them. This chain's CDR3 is CASSLVGVLETQYF. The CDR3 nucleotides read TGTGCCAGCAGTTTAGTAGGGGTGCTGGAGACCCAGTACTTC.

The CDR3 loop is CASSPEIGTGMNEQFF. CDR3 bases: TGCGCCAGCAGCCCGGAAATTGGGACAGGGATGAATGAGCAGTTCTTC. The rearrangement joins TRBV4-1 to TRBJ2-1; 9 bases fit TRBD1. CDR1 MGHRA and CDR2 YSYEKL come from the germline V gene. CDR3 size: 16 residues. The trim removed 4 bases at V and 7 bases at J, leaving 11 bases unmatched.

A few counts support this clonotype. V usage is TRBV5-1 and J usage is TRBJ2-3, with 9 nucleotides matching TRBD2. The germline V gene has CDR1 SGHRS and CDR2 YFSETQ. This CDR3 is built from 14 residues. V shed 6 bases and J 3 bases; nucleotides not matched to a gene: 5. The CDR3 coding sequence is TGCGCCAGCACTCTAGCGGGGATGACAGATACGCAGTATTTT. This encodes CASTLAGMTDTQYF.

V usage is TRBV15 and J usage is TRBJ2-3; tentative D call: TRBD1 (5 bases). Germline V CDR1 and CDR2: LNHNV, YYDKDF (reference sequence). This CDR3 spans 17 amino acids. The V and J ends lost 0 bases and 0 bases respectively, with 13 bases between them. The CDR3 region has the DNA TGTGCCACCAGCAGAGATCTAGACAGACCTAGCACAGATACGCAGTATTTT. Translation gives CATSRDLDRPSTDTQYF.

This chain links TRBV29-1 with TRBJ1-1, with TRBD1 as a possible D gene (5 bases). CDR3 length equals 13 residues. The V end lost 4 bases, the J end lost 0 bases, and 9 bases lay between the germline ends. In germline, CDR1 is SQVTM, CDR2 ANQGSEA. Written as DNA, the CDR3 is TGCAGCGTTGCGGGGCCACTGAACACTGAAGCTTTCTTT. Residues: CSVAGPLNTEAFF.

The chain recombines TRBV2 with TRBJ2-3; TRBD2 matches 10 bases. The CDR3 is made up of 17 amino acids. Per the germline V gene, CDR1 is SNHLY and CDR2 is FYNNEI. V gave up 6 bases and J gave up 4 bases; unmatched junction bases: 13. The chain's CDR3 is CASRLFPSGGGADTQYF. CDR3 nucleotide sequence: TGTGCCAGCAGGCTCTTCCCGAGCGGGGGGGGCGCAGATACGCAGTATTTT. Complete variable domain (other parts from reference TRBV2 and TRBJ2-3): EPEVTQTPSHQVTQMGQEVILRCVPISNHLYFYWYRQILGQKVEFLVSFYNNEISEKSEIFDDQFSVERPDGSNFTLKIRSTKLEDSAMYFCASRLFPSGGGADTQYFGPGTRLTVL.

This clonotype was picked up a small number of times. The CDR3 reads CSARVDYHTDTQYF. The CDR3 DNA is TGCAGTGCTAGAGTCGACTACCACACAGATACGCAGTATTTT. The chain carries TRBV20-1 and TRBJ2-3; possibly TRBD2 for D (5 bases). The CDR3 consists of 14 residues. The V gene lost 1 base and the J gene lost 2 bases, with 10 bases spanning the gap. The germline CDR1 and CDR2 sequences are DFQATT and SNEGSKA (reference sequence).

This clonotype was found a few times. The CDR3 bases are TGCGCCAGCAGCCAAGTTGGGCTAGCGGGGGGTGGGACAGATACGCAGTATTTT. This sequence encodes CASSQVGLAGGGTDTQYF. V is TRBV4-1 and J is TRBJ2-3, with 11 bases identical to TRBD2. The ends lost 1 base at V and 3 bases at J; junction bases unmatched: 9. Germline CDR1 MGHRA, CDR2 YSYEKL. The CDR3 is 18 amino acids.

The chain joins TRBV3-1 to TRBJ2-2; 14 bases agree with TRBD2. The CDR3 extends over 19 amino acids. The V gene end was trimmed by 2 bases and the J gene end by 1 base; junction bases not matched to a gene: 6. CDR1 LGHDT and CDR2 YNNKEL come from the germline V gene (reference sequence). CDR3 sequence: CASSQSGLAGGENTGELFF. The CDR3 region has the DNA TGTGCCAGCAGCCAATCAGGACTAGCGGGGGGCGAGAACACCGGGGAGCTGTTTTTT.

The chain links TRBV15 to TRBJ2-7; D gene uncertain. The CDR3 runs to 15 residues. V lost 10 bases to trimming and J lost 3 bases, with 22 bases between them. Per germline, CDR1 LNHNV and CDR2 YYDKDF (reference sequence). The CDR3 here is CAKSQTATTGYEQYF. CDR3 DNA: TGTGCCAAGTCCCAGACCGCCACGACGGGCTACGAGCAGTACTTC.

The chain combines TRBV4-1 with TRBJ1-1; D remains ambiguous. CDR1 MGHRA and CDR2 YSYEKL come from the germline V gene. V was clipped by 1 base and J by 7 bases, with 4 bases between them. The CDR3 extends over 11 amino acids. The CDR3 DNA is TGCGCCAGCAGCCAAGGCCTTGAAGCTTTCTTT. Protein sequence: CASSQGLEAFF.

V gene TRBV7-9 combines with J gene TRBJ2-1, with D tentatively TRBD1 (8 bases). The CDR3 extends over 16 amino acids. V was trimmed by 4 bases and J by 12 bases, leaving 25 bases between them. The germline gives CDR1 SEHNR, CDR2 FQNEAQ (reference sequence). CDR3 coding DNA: TGTGCCAGCAGCTCAAACAGGGGGGGTCCCTACGGGGGGCAGTTCTTC. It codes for CASSSNRGGPYGGQFF.

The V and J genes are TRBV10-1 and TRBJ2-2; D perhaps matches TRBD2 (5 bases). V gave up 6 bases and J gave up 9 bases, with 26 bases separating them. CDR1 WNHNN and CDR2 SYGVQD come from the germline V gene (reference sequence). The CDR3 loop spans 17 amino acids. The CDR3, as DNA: TGCGCCAGCAGGTTTGGTGGGCTAGCAGGTGGCCGGCGGGAGCTGTTTTTT. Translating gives CASRFGGLAGGRRELFF.

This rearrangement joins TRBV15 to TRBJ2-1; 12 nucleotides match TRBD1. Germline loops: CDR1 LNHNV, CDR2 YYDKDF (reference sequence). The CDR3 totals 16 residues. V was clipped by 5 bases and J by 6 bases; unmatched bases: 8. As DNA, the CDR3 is TGTGCCACCAGCGGTAATCCGGGACAGGGGGCCAATGAGCAGTTCTTC. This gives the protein CATSGNPGQGANEQFF.